Sequencing of this T cell receptor beta chain was carried out in a study of blood T cell repertoires in COVID-19. Study-level background: The study drew acute and convalescent COVID-19 samples from the United States, Italy and Spain.

Per germline, CDR1 SGHRS and CDR2 YFSETQ. The CDR3 extends over 15 amino acids. A remark on this clone: At one boundary the junction diverges from the germline segment, which might be a read error. Other nucleotide sequences in the sample specify the same CDR3.

In the study's own analysis: By means of reference gene primer amplification, nucleated cell counts were estimated. This table comes from immunoSEQ multiplex PCR, and its TCRdb copy is limited to in-frame clones, with some not included. V, J and clone size were drawn from that table, and D and trimming were deduced from the DNA. The data contain about 190,000 clones, approximately 79% of them singletons. This receptor was obtained from a man aged 30 to 39 with active or convalescent COVID-19. The source material was peripheral blood. The rearrangement joins TRBV5-1 to TRBJ2-2; 8 bases map to TRBD1. The CDR3 sequence is CASSLGTGNTGELFF. The DNA for the CDR3 is TGCGCCAGCAGCCTCGGGACAGGAAACACCGGGGAACTGTTTTTT.